This TCR beta chain was captured by sequencing in a study of shared clonotypes between healthy human individuals. The study, taken as a whole, reports: Clonotypes that were shared across a handful of donors made up approximately 5% of naive CD4 clonotypes. Larger estimated richness was generally recorded for naive subsets relative to memory subsets.

A note on this clone: The antigen remains undetermined. The junction departs from the called germline gene at one end, perhaps through a read error.

CDR1 and CDR2 from the germline V gene are SSHAT and FNYEAQ (reference sequence). CDR3 length: 13 residues. Naive CD45RA+ and memory CD45RA-negative subsets were split from CD4+ cells. It was about 210 ng DNA, 33,000 or so T cell genomes, that sorted-subset replicate PCRs used. The table came from immunoSEQ multiplex PCR; TCRdb's copy has only in-frame clones and leaves some out. The sample consists of some 1.5 million clones, 98% of them appearing once. The gene calls are TRBV7-7 and TRBJ2-7; D possibly corresponds to TRBD1 (5 bases). The specimen sequenced was naive CD4+ T cells sorted from blood. Documented subset: CD45RA+ positively selected. The TCR sequence derives from a man aged 25 to 40 in good health. In DNA form, the CDR3 reads TGTGCTAGCAGCAAGGACAAGACCTACGAGCAGTACTTC. This codes for CASSKDKTYEQYF.